These 26 T cell receptor beta chains came from one sample sequenced in a study of blood T cell repertoires in COVID-19. The method was immunoSEQ multiplex PCR; TCRdb's version includes in-frame clones alone and lacks a portion of them. The sample consists of 150,000 to 200,000 clones, over 75% of them appearing once. The sequencing sample was made of peripheral blood. The receptors here all came from a middle-aged man who had recovered from COVID-19.

In this sample, this clone turned up once. V gene TRBV29-1 combines with J gene TRBJ2-2, with 7 bases identical to TRBD1. After removal of 6 bases from V and 4 bases from J, the junction contained 8 bases not matched to a gene. Germline assignment: CDR1 SQVTM and CDR2 ANQGSEA. The CDR3 loop spans 14 amino acids. The CDR3 spells CSVSGQRGTGELFF. The CDR3 bases are TGCAGCGTATCGGGACAGAGGGGCACCGGGGAGCTGTTTTTT.

The rearrangement links TRBV18 to TRBJ2-1; D might be TRBD1 (7 bases). Germline CDR1 KGHSH, CDR2 LQKENI. With 2 bases removed from V and 3 bases from J, the gap between germline ends came to 14 bases. CDR3 length: 16 amino acids. CDR3 in amino acids: CASSPFRQGGYNEQFF. The CDR3, as DNA: TGTGCCAGCTCACCATTCCGACAGGGAGGCTACAATGAGCAGTTCTTC.

The chain recombines TRBV5-1 with TRBJ2-1, with 7 bases aligning to TRBD1. Germline V gene data show CDR1 as SGHRS and CDR2 as YFSETQ. J lost 6 bases, V lost 2 bases, and 8 bases had no gene match. The CDR3 totals 15 residues. CDR3: CASSFDRADFNEQFF. The DNA of the CDR3 is TGCGCCAGCAGCTTTGACAGGGCCGATTTCAATGAGCAGTTCTTC.

CDR3 sequence reads: CASSYSRVQPQHF. For the CDR3, the DNA is TGTGCCAGCAGTTACTCCAGGGTTCAGCCCCAGCATTTT. The V gene is TRBV6-5, the J gene TRBJ1-5, with D maybe TRBD1 (5 bases). Germline assignment: CDR1 MNHEY and CDR2 SVGAGI. The CDR3 spans 13 residues. Between the trimmed V and J ends, which lost 0 bases and 6 bases, there was a span of 6 bases.

The table lists this clone with many counts. The chain uses TRBV7-2 and TRBJ2-7; a weak D match, TRBD2 (6 bases). V was shortened by 4 bases and J by 6 bases, with 22 bases between the two germline ends. This CDR3 has 16 amino acids. Germline V gene sequence: CDR1 SGHTA, CDR2 FQGNSA. CDR3 sequence (DNA): TGTGCCAGCAGCTACCACCCGGGGCGGGAATCAAGCGAGCAGTACTTC. Translated: CASSYHPGRESSEQYF.

The genes are TRBV29-1 and TRBJ2-1; TRBD2 might be the D (5 bases). Germline lookup yields CDR1 SQVTM and CDR2 ANQGSEA. The CDR3 runs to 15 residues. With 5 bases removed from V and 0 bases from J, the gap between germline ends came to 14 bases. The CDR3 spells CSVSTAGGSYNEQFF. In DNA, the CDR3 is TGCAGCGTTTCCACCGCGGGCGGCTCCTACAATGAGCAGTTCTTC.

J is TRBJ2-1 and V is TRBV9; 13 bases are shared with TRBD2. V shed 3 bases and J 9 bases; nucleotides not matched to a gene: 6. Germline V gives CDR1 SGDLS, CDR2 YYNGEE. This CDR3 comprises 15 residues. CDR3 DNA: TGTGCCAGCAGCGGAGGGACTAGCGGGGCGGGTGAGCAGTTCTTC. This translates into CASSGGTSGAGEQFF. Full variable domain (remainder filled in from reference TRBV9 and TRBJ2-1): DSGVTQTPKHLITATGQRVTLRCSPRSGDLSVYWYQQSLDQGLQFLIQYYNGEERAKGNILERFSAQQFPDLHSELNLSSLELGDSALYFCASSGGTSGAGEQFFGPGTRLTVL.

This sequence joins TRBV5-1 and TRBJ2-1; 8 nucleotides agree with TRBD2. The ends lost 0 bases at V and 4 bases at J; junction bases unmatched: 6. The V gene's germline CDR1 is SGHRS and CDR2 YFSETQ. The CDR3 has 16 amino acids. The DNA of the CDR3 is TGCGCCAGCAGCTTGGGGCTAGCGGGCGCATACAATGAGCAGTTCTTC. Its protein is CASSLGLAGAYNEQFF.

This chain uses TRBV30 with TRBJ1-5; tentative D call: TRBD1 (5 bases). The CDR3 is 17 amino acids. V shed 0 bases and J shed 1 base, with 16 bases lying between them. Germline V gene data show CDR1 as GTSNPN and CDR2 as SVGIG (reference sequence). The CDR3 reads CAWSVARAGHSNQPQHF. In DNA form, the CDR3 reads TGTGCCTGGAGTGTTGCCAGGGCAGGGCACAGCAATCAGCCCCAGCATTTT. The full variable domain, in which reference TRBV30 and TRBJ1-5 provide the parts outside the CDR3, is SQTIHQWPATLVQPVGSPLSLECTVEGTSNPNLYWYRQAAGRGLQLLFYSVGIGQISSEVPQNLSASRPQDRQFILSSKKLLLSDSGFYLCAWSVARAGHSNQPQHFGDGTRLSIL.

This clone was detected only once. The genes are TRBV7-2 and TRBJ1-1; 7 nucleotides match TRBD1. This CDR3 comprises 15 residues. CDR1 is SGHTA, CDR2 FQGNSA, per germline. The V segment lost 3 bases and the J segment 5 bases; nucleotides outside the gene matches: 9. CDR3 DNA: TGTGCCAGCAGCTTTACAGGGGCCCGAGGGACTGAAGCTTTCTTT. Amino acid sequence: CASSFTGARGTEAFF.

V is TRBV6-4 and J is TRBJ1-1; D not resolved. Germline assignment: CDR1 MRHNA and CDR2 SNTAGT. The length of the CDR3 is 13 residues. V lost 3 bases to trimming and J lost 1 base, with 6 bases between them. The CDR3 is CASSEQKNTEAFF. CDR3 DNA: TGTGCCAGCAGTGAACAGAAGAACACTGAAGCTTTCTTT.

V and J are TRBV4-1 and TRBJ1-5; D gene unclear. CDR1 is MGHRA, CDR2 YSYEKL, per germline. Trimming stripped 3 bases from V and 2 bases from J, with 8 bases between. The CDR3 length is 14 residues. CDR3 residues: CASSHFPGNQPQHF. CDR3 coding DNA: TGCGCCAGCAGCCATTTCCCGGGCAATCAGCCCCAGCATTTT.

The V gene is TRBV20-1, the J gene TRBJ2-3, with a tentative D call TRBD2 (7 bases). Germline lookup yields CDR1 DFQATT and CDR2 SNEGSKA (reference sequence). V was cut by 3 bases and J by 4 bases, with 14 bases left in between. The CDR3 has 14 amino acids. CDR3 in DNA: TGCAGTGCTAGTAAGGGGGGAGGGGCAGATACGCAGTATTTT. Translated: CSASKGGGADTQYF.

The chain links TRBV24-1 to TRBJ2-1; 12 bases agree with TRBD2. Germline assignment: CDR1 KGHDR and CDR2 SFDVKD. V lost 5 bases, J lost 0 bases, and 7 bases stayed unmatched. This CDR3 is 18 amino acids long. CDR3 residues: CATSGGTSGQSSYNEQFF. In DNA, the CDR3 is TGTGCCACCAGTGGGGGGACTAGCGGGCAGAGCTCCTACAATGAGCAGTTCTTC.

As DNA, the CDR3 is TGTGCCAGCAGCTCCACGGTCGGGATCTCCAATGAGCAGTTCTTC. It specifies CASSSTVGISNEQFF. This sequence joins TRBV5-4 and TRBJ2-1; D might be TRBD2 (5 bases). V was shortened by 3 bases and J by 6 bases, with 16 bases between the two germline ends. Germline loops: CDR1 SGHNT, CDR2 YYREEE (reference sequence). CDR3 size: 15 residues.

This clone showed up just a few times. The V call is TRBV15, the J call TRBJ1-2; tentatively, D is TRBD1 (6 bases). The ends were cut back, 4 bases at V and 4 bases at J, with 16 bases in the middle. CDR1 is LNHNV, CDR2 YYDKDF, per germline (reference sequence). The CDR3 contains 15 residues. DNA for the CDR3: TGTGCCACCAGCAACCCCAAACAGGGCGGCTATGGCTACACCTTC. This codes for CATSNPKQGGYGYTF. Complete variable domain (other parts from reference TRBV15 and TRBJ1-2): DAMVIQNPRYQVTQFGKPVTLSCSQTLNHNVMYWYQQKSSQAPKLLFHYYDKDFNNEADTPDNFQSRRPNTSFCFLDIRSPGLGDTAMYLCATSNPKQGGYGYTFGSGTRLTVV.

This clone was recorded a few times. The chain carries TRBV7-9 and TRBJ1-1; unclear D gene. CDR3 length equals 14 residues. Germline V CDR1 and CDR2: SEHNR, FQNEAQ (reference sequence). The V end lost 5 bases, the J end lost 0 bases, and 10 bases lay between the germline ends. The CDR3 loop reads CASSRSGLNTEAFF. In nucleotides, the CDR3 is TGTGCCAGCAGCAGATCCGGGTTGAACACTGAAGCTTTCTTT.

This clone was detected only a few times. The chain recombines TRBV3-1 (or the pseudogene TRBV3-2) with TRBJ2-2, with a tentative D call TRBD2 (6 bases). The germline V gene encodes CDR1 LGHDT and CDR2 YNNKEL (reference sequence). Trimming shortened V by 3 bases and J by 5 bases, and 19 bases separated the two germline ends. This CDR3 has 17 amino acids. DNA of the CDR3: TGTGCCAGCAGCCATTATTTGACGGGAGTTAGGACCGGGGAGCTGTTTTTT. Its protein is CASSHYLTGVRTGELFF.

This chain links TRBV7-6 with TRBJ2-3, with a weak D call TRBD2 (6 bases). Germline V CDR1 and CDR2: SGHVS, FNYEAQ. The CDR3 runs 16 residues. V lost 0 bases and J lost 1, with 11 bases in between. The CDR3 DNA is TGTGCCAGCAGCTTAGCGTCCCCGGGAGGCACAGATACGCAGTATTTT. This gives the protein CASSLASPGGTDTQYF. The variable domain in full, with the rest retrieved from reference TRBV7-6 and TRBJ2-3, is GAGVSQSPRYKVTKRGQDVALRCDPISGHVSLYWYRQALGQGPEFLTYFNYEAQQDKSGLPNDRFSAERPEGSISTLTIQRTEQRDSAMYRCASSLASPGGTDTQYFGPGTRLTVL.

This clone was counted at least ten times. The V and J genes are TRBV7-8 and TRBJ1-2; 8 bases align to TRBD1. Trimming at V came to 3 bases and at J to 13 bases, leaving 7 bases not matched to a gene. The CDR3 covers 12 residues. Germline V gene data show CDR1 as SGHVS and CDR2 as FQNEAQ. The CDR3 reads CASSFLGQVVTF. The CDR3 nucleotides read TGTGCCAGCAGCTTCCTGGGACAGGTAGTCACCTTC.

The chain employs TRBV3-1 (or the pseudogene TRBV3-2) and TRBJ2-3, with a tentative D call TRBD2 (6 bases). The ends were cut back, 4 bases at V and 2 bases at J, with 13 bases in the middle. The CDR3 sequence is 15 residues long. The germline V gene has CDR1 LGHDT and CDR2 YNNKEL (reference sequence). The CDR3 is CASSPGLATTDTQYF. The CDR3 DNA reads as TGTGCCAGCAGCCCGGGACTGGCGACCACAGATACGCAGTATTTT.

A single count supports this clone. In DNA, the CDR3 is TGTGCCAGCAGTCCACCCCAGGGCCGGGAAAAACTGTTTTTT. Its translation: CASSPPQGREKLFF. This chain connects TRBV28 to TRBJ1-4, with D perhaps matching TRBD1 (5 bases). Looked up from germline, CDR1 is MDHEN and CDR2 is SYDVKM. The V gene lost 5 bases and the J gene lost 8 bases, with 15 bases spanning the gap. The CDR3 is made up of 14 amino acids.

The gene calls are TRBV7-9 and TRBJ1-1; a weak D match, TRBD1 (6 bases). V lost 5 bases to trimming and J lost 4 bases, with 14 bases between them. CDR3 size: 14 residues. Germline V gene data show CDR1 as SEHNR and CDR2 as FQNEAQ (reference sequence). CDR3 amino acids: CASSQSLGGTEAFF. As DNA, the CDR3 is TGTGCCAGCAGCCAATCACTAGGGGGCACTGAAGCTTTCTTT.

The chain uses TRBV30 and TRBJ2-3; possible D gene TRBD2, 6 bases. The V gene lost 4 bases and the J gene lost 0 bases, with 14 bases spanning the gap. This CDR3 spans 15 amino acids. Germline lookup yields CDR1 GTSNPN and CDR2 SVGIG (reference sequence). The CDR3 here is CAWISSGISTDTQYF. The CDR3 nucleotides are TGTGCCTGGATTAGTAGCGGAATAAGCACAGATACGCAGTATTTT.

This chain links TRBV5-1 with TRBJ2-5; the match to TRBD1 covers 7 bases. Germline CDR1 SGHRS, CDR2 YFSETQ. The CDR3 length is 15 residues. V dropped 3 bases and J dropped 2; count of bases not matched to a gene: 7. CDR3 bases: TGCGCCAGCAGCTGGGGACAGAGCTTACAAGAGACCCAGTACTTC. Encoded protein: CASSWGQSLQETQYF.

This chain links TRBV10-3 with TRBJ2-1; D gene ambiguous. This CDR3 region has 15 residues. V shed 3 bases and J shed 2 bases, with 11 bases lying between them. Germline values: CDR1 ENHRY, CDR2 SYGVKD. CDR3 DNA: TGTGCCATCAGTGATTTCACTTTCACCTACAATGAGCAGTTCTTC. Residues: CAISDFTFTYNEQFF.